This is a list of T cell receptor beta chains from one sample in a study of tumor-infiltrating lymphocytes in localized non-small cell lung cancer. The table came from immunoSEQ multiplex PCR; TCRdb's copy has only in-frame clones and leaves some out. The sample lists over 10,000 clones; approximately 66% were seen once. The specimen was lung tumor tissue. The receptor set was obtained from a human donor with non-small cell lung cancer. Both conserved end residues are trimmed from each CDR3.

V gene	J gene	CDR3 protein
TRBV28	TRBJ2-7	ASSSRATDEQY
TRBV7-9	TRBJ1-1	ASSSSPEAF
TRBV7-9	TRBJ2-7	ASSYPPPGYEQY
TRBV29-1	TRBJ2-5	SAGEGSKETQY
TRBV7-2	TRBJ1-3	ASSPDIRGTIY
TRBV5-4	TRBJ1-3	ASSAESIAGNTIY
TRBV4-1	TRBJ1-5	ASSQGVELNQPQH
TRBV5-6	TRBJ2-1	ASSRNDKQF
TRBV18	TRBJ1-1	ASSPGTGKNTEAF
TRBV5-6	TRBJ2-5	ASSPYDRQETQY
TRBV11-2	TRBJ2-3	ASSLGASRTDTQY
TRBV18	TRBJ1-1	ASSLGQGMNTEAF
TRBV6-6	TRBJ1-3	ASSLNSGNTIY
TRBV18	TRBJ1-2	ASSPPGTGTYYGYT
TRBV6-6	TRBJ1-6	ASSYGQGRYSPLH
TRBV4-1	TRBJ2-1	ASSQVPGDEQF
TRBV5-1	TRBJ1-4	ASSTGRDNEKLF
TRBV7-2	TRBJ2-3	ASSLPGGGADTQY
TRBV19	TRBJ2-1	ASSMADSSYNEQF
TRBV5-1	TRBJ2-7	ASSYRQGGEQY
TRBV18	TRBJ2-2	ASSPMGTDTGELF
TRBV30	TRBJ1-3	AREGVGTGRSGNTIY
TRBV7-3	TRBJ2-1	ASSLAQLNEQF
TRBV13	TRBJ1-1	ASSLPGTEAF
TRBV4-1	TRBJ2-5	ASSQESRGETQY
TRBV4-1	TRBJ2-3	ASSQEWAGGVADTQY
TRBV6-1	TRBJ2-2	ASSVRENTGELF